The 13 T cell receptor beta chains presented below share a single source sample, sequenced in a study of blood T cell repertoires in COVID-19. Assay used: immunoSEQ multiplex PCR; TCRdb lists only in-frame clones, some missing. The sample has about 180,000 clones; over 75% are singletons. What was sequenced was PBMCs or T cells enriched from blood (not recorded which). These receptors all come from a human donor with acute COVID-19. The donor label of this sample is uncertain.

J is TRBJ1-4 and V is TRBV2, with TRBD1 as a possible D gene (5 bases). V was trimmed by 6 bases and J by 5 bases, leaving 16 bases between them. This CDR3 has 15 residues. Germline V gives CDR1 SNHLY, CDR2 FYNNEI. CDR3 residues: CASRSDSVPNEKLFF. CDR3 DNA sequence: TGTGCCAGCAGATCCGACAGCGTTCCAAATGAAAAACTGTTTTTT.

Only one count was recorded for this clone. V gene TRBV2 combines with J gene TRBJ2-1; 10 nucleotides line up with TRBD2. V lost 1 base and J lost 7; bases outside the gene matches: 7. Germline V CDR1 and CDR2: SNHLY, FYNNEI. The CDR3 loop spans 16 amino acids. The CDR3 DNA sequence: TGTGCCAGCAGTGAAGAAGCGGGGGGGCTGGGAAATGAGCAGTTCTTC. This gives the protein CASSEEAGGLGNEQFF.

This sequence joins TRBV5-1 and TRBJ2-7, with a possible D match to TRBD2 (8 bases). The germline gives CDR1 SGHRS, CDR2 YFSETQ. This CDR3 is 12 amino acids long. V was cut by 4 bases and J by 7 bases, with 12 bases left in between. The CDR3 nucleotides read TGCGCCAGCAGCCGGGAGGGGGCTGAGCAGTACTTC. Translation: CASSREGAEQYF.

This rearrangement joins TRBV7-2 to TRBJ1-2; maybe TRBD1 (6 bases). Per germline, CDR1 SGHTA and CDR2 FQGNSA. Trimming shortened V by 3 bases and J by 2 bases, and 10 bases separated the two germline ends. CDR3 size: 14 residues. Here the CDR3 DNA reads TGTGCCAGCAGCTTTCAGGACAGCAACTATGGCTACACCTTC. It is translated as CASSFQDSNYGYTF. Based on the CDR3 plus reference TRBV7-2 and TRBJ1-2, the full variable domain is GAGVSQSPSNKVTEKGKDVELRCDPISGHTALYWYRQSLGQGLEFLIYFQGNSAPDKSGLPSDRFSAERTGGSVSTLTIQRTQQEDSAVYLCASSFQDSNYGYTFGSGTRLTVV.

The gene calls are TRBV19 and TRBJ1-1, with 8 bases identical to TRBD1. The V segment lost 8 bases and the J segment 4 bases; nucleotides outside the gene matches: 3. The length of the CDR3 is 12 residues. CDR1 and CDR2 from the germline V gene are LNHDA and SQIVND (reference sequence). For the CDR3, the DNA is TGTGCCAGTGGACAGGGAGGCACTGAAGCTTTCTTT. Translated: CASGQGGTEAFF.

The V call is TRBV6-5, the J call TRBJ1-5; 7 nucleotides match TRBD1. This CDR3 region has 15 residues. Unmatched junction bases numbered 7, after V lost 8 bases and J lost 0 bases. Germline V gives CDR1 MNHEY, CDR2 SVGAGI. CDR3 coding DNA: TGTGCCAGCCGTACAGGGGTTTATAGCAATCAGCCCCAGCATTTT. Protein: CASRTGVYSNQPQHF.

CDR3 nucleotide sequence: TGTGCCAGCTCACTACAGGGGTTGGGCACTGAAGCTTTCTTT. Translating gives CASSLQGLGTEAFF. The V call is TRBV18, the J call TRBJ1-1, with TRBD1 matching 7 bases. This CDR3 is 14 amino acids long. The J segment lost 4 bases and the V segment lost 4 bases, leaving 6 bases of the junction unmatched. Germline CDR1 KGHSH, CDR2 LQKENI.

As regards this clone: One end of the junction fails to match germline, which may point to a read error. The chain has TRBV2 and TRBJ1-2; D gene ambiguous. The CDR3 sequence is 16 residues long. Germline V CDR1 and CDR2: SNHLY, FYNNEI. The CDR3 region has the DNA TGTGCCAGCCTAGAAGGGCACCCGAAGGAGGTATCACCCTCGAGCTTC. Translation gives CASLEGHPKEVSPSSF.

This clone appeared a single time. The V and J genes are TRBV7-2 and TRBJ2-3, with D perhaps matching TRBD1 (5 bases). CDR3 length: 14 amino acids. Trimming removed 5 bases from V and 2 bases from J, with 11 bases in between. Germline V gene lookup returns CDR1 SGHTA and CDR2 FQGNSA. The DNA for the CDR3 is TGTGCCAGCAGCAATAGGGGTTCCACAGATACGCAGTATTTT. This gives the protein CASSNRGSTDTQYF.

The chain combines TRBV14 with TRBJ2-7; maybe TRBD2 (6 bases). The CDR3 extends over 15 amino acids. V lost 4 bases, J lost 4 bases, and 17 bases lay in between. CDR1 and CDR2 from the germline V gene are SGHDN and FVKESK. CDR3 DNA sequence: TGTGCCAGCAGCCTCGGGGGATCCCACCTTTACGAGCAGTACTTC. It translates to CASSLGGSHLYEQYF.

In DNA form, the CDR3 reads TGTGCCACCAGCAGACTATCCCCGACTAGCCTGAGCTCCTACGAGCAGTACTTC. Amino acid sequence: CATSRLSPTSLSSYEQYF. The J gene is TRBJ2-7, the V gene TRBV15, with 7 bases aligning to TRBD2. CDR1 and CDR2 (germline): LNHNV, YYDKDF (reference sequence). The CDR3 length is 18 residues. V gave up 2 bases and J gave up 0 bases; unmatched junction bases: 13.

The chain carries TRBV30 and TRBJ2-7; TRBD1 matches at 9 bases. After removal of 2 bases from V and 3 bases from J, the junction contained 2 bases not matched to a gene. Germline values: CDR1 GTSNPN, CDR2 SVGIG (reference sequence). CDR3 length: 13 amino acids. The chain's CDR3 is CAWSKGQGYEQYF. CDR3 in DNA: TGTGCCTGGAGTAAGGGACAGGGCTACGAGCAGTACTTC.

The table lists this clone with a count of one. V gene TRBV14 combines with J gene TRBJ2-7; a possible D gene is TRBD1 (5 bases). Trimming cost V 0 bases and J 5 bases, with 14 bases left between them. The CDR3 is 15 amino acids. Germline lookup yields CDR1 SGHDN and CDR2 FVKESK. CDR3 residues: CASSQDIVYRHEQYF. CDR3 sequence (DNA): TGTGCCAGCAGCCAAGATATCGTCTACAGGCACGAGCAGTACTTC.